This TCR beta chain was found in a study of CD8+ T cells in alopecia areata. Findings and caveats of the study: Sequencing of scalp samples also includes resident alphabeta T cells from normal skin. Unlike in mice, where it was clearer, TCR sharing across patients was less clear, possibly HLA-related.

CD4+ lymphocytes from about five patients underwent sorting into CD25+CD127- populations. Using a FACSAria, the CD4+ and CD8+ T cells were sorted from the PBMCs. RNA extraction and reverse transcription yielded cDNA as sequencing template. Sequencing used immunoSEQ multiplex PCR; TCRdb keeps in-frame clones, though not all of them. In the table there are about 20,000 clones, 60% to 70% of which are singletons. V dropped 3 bases and J dropped 0; count of bases not matched to a gene: 1. CDR3 length: 15 amino acids. Germline lookup yields CDR1 SGHNT and CDR2 YYREEE (reference sequence). This clone was seen only a few times. The antigen remains undetermined.

What was sequenced was CD4+ Tregs sorted from blood. The source is a human donor with alopecia areata. This chain links TRBV5-4 with TRBJ1-2, with TRBD1 identical over 11 bases. CDR3 nucleotide sequence: TGTGCCAGCAGCTCGGGACAGGGGGCTAACTATGGCTACACCTTC. It specifies CASSSGQGANYGYTF.